This T cell receptor beta chain comes out of a study of blood T cell repertoires in COVID-19. Trimming cost V 6 bases and J 4 bases; bases outside gene matches: 10. The CDR3 has 14 residues. CDR1 is SQVTM, CDR2 ANQGSEA, per germline. Profiled with immunoSEQ multiplex PCR; TCRdb holds only in-frame clones, not every one. The table shows under 200,000 clones, with about 90% occurring only once. The sequence derives from a man in his 60s with active or convalescent COVID-19. Sequenced: peripheral blood. The rearrangement uses TRBV29-1 and TRBJ1-1; 8 bases are shared with TRBD1. The CDR3 DNA reads TGCAGCGTCGCAGGGGGCGATTATTCCACTGAAGCTTTCTTT. Protein product: CSVAGGDYSTEAFF.